A selection of T cell receptor beta chains follows, all from one sample in a study of blood T cell repertoires in COVID-19. The method was immunoSEQ multiplex PCR; TCRdb's version includes in-frame clones alone and lacks a portion of them. The data hold 70,000 to 100,000 clones, with roughly 91% observed a single time. The sequencing input was peripheral blood. Receptors originate from an elderly woman with active COVID-19. Both conserved end residues are trimmed from each CDR3.

TRBV11-2	ASSLDLGQGVNEQF
TRBV2	ASSQTGVVSGYT
TRBV28	ASRTGDVGDTQY
TRBV6-8	ASSYVGGRRQFVYGYT
TRBV2	ASRTSSSGNTIY
TRBV28	ASTAGGVAKNIQY
TRBV28	ASSFHDRVLGAF
TRBV14	ASSQDEGNRGRFNSPLH
TRBV7-9	ASSSRLAANTGELF
TRBV7-9	ASSLPGGRANVLT
TRBV2	ASSMTGSGTQY
TRBV5-6	ASLGVQETQY
TRBV28	ASTTSGRTYNEQF
TRBV25-1	ASRGLSGTANSPLH